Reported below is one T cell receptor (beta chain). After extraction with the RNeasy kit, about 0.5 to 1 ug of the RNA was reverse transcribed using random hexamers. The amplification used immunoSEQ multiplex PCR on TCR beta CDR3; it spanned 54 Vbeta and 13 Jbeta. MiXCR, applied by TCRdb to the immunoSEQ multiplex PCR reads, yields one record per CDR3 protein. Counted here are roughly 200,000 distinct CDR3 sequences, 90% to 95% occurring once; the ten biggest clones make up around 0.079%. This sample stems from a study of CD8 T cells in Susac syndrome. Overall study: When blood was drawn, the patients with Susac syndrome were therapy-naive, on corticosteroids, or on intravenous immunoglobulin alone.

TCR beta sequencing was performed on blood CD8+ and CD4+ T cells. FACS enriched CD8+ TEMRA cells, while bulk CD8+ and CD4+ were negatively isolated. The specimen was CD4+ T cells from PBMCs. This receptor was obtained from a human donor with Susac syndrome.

The CDR3 bases are TGTGCCAGCAGCTTCCGCGCAAGCAATCAGCCCCAGCATTTT. This gives the protein CASSFRASNQPQHF. The chain couples TRBV27 to TRBJ1-5, with D hard to call. Trimming removed 6 bases from V and 1 base from J, with 10 bases in between. Germline CDR1 reads MNHEY; CDR2 reads SMNVEV (reference sequence). The CDR3 is made up of 14 amino acids.